This record looks at one TCR beta chain sequence and its context. The antigen remains undetermined. These data are taken from a study of human T cells and chemical hapten exposure. Study details: Alopecia universalis, totalis or areata was present in patients who were mostly female. Study observations and caveats: TCRs exceeding 1 in 1000 frequency stayed unchanged with DPC sensitization.

CDR1 SGHVS and CDR2 FNYEAQ come from the germline V gene. Trimming left V 4 bases short and J 5 bases short, with 21 bases between. The CDR3 runs 16 residues. Original methodology: Sample TCR counts, which ranged from roughly 23,224 to 750,000, had a median of roughly 99,000. MiXCR, applied by TCRdb to the RACE reads, yields one record per CDR3 protein. Here the V and J calls rest on TCRdb's processing, not on the authors' analysis. This table has some 400,000 distinct CDR3 sequences, roughly 4.6% appearing once. Specified time point: pre-sensitization, week 0. As to treatment: therapeutic diphenylcyclopropenone sensitization with weekly scalp DPC. It was from unfractionated whole blood that total RNA was extracted.

The sequence was obtained from a woman between 50 and 59 years old with alopecia areata. Some clones in this sample may be carry-over from other donors' samples. The chain couples TRBV7-6 to TRBJ2-7; possibly TRBD2 for D (6 bases). Sequencing used whole blood, obtained in connection with sensitization to the hapten diphenylcyclopropenone (DPC). The CDR3 protein is CASSSQDAGGVNEQYF. The CDR3 DNA reads as TGTGCCAGCAGCTCCCAGGATGCAGGAGGGGTGAACGAGCAGTACTTC.